One and the same sample provided the 21 T cell receptor beta chains below, sequenced in a study of blood T cell repertoires in COVID-19. This table comes from immunoSEQ multiplex PCR, and its TCRdb copy is limited to in-frame clones, with some not included. The top ten clones hold approximately 7.3% of a sample with roughly 210,000 clones, roughly 84% of them seen once. The sequencing sample was made of PBMCs or T cells enriched from blood (not recorded which). The origin of the receptors is a man aged 30 to 45 in a cohort exposed to, infected with or recovered from COVID-19 (not recorded which).

The CDR3 sequence is CASSEASGGLGETQYF. The CDR3 DNA reads as TGTGCCAGCAGCGAGGCTAGCGGGGGGCTTGGGGAGACCCAGTACTTC. The chain employs TRBV9 and TRBJ2-5; 11 bases map to TRBD2. The CDR3 contains 16 residues. Germline CDR1 is SGDLS and CDR2 is YYNGEE. Trimming removed 3 bases from V and 5 bases from J; junction bases left unmatched: 9.

V usage is TRBV18 and J usage is TRBJ1-3; possibly TRBD1 for D (6 bases). The CDR3 covers 15 residues. The germline V gene encodes CDR1 KGHSH and CDR2 LQKENI. V dropped 5 bases and J dropped 0 bases, with 11 bases sitting between them. CDR3 in DNA: TGTGCCAGCTCAACCTGGACAGTCTCTGGAAACACCATATATTTT. Residues: CASSTWTVSGNTIYF.

The chain uses TRBV27 and TRBJ2-2, with 7 positions matching TRBD2. Trimming took 3 bases from V and 2 from J; bases not matched to a gene: 3. CDR1 is MNHEY and CDR2 is SMNVEV in the germline V gene (reference sequence). This CDR3 has 15 amino acids. This CDR3 reads CASSFSSGNTGELFF. In nucleotides, the CDR3 is TGTGCCAGCAGTTTTTCTAGCGGTAACACCGGGGAGCTGTTTTTT.

The chain couples TRBV19 to TRBJ2-1; D possibly corresponds to TRBD2 (5 bases). Germline loops: CDR1 LNHDA, CDR2 SQIVND (reference sequence). Trimming left V 3 bases short and J 9 bases short, with 9 bases between. This CDR3 is 12 amino acids long. Written as DNA, the CDR3 is TGTGCCAGTAGTATGGGAGTTAGTGAGCAGTTCTTC. This gives the protein CASSMGVSEQFF. Variable domain in full (rest from reference TRBV19 and TRBJ2-1): DGGITQSPKYLFRKEGQNVTLSCEQNLNHDAMYWYRQDPGQGLRLIYYSQIVNDFQKGDIAEGYSVSREKKESFPLTVTSAQKNPTAFYLCASSMGVSEQFFGPGTRLTVL.

This chain joins TRBV11-2 and TRBJ2-7; D call uncertain. V was cut by 1 base and J by 3 bases, with 4 bases left in between. From germline, CDR1 is SGHAT and CDR2 FQNNGV. The length of the CDR3 is 12 residues. CDR3 region: CASSLVLYEQYF. The CDR3 nucleotides are TGTGCCAGCAGCTTAGTCCTCTACGAGCAGTACTTC.

The chain carries TRBV6-2 or TRBV6-3 and TRBJ2-7; 11 nucleotides align to TRBD1. V lost 4 bases and J lost 5; bases outside the gene matches: 13. The CDR3 contains 17 residues. Germline loops: CDR1 MNHEY, CDR2 SVGEGT. The CDR3 DNA reads as TGTGCCAGCAGTTCCGGCGTCCGGGACAGGGGGAGGCACGAGCAGTACTTC. This encodes CASSSGVRDRGRHEQYF.

CDR3 amino acids: CASSFPGTGSQETQYF. Written as DNA, the CDR3 is TGTGCCAGCAGCTTCCCCGGGACAGGGAGCCAAGAGACCCAGTACTTC. The chain combines TRBV7-9 with TRBJ2-5; 9 nucleotides align to TRBD1. The CDR3 is made up of 16 amino acids. The germline V gene encodes CDR1 SEHNR and CDR2 FQNEAQ (reference sequence). V dropped 3 bases and J dropped 1; count of bases not matched to a gene: 6.

V and J are TRBV6-1 and TRBJ2-2; D unclear. Per germline, CDR1 MNHNS and CDR2 SASEGT. Trimming cost V 2 bases and J 3 bases, with 10 bases left between them. This CDR3 spans 15 amino acids. The DNA of the CDR3 is TGTGCCAGCAGTGAAACCGGGTACGACACCGGGGAGCTGTTTTTT. This translates into CASSETGYDTGELFF.

This clone was recorded only once. The rearrangement links TRBV28 to TRBJ1-2; 9 positions match TRBD1. Germline V lookup: CDR1 MDHEN, CDR2 SYDVKM. CDR3 size: 11 residues. J lost 8 bases, V lost 7 bases, and 2 bases had no gene match. In DNA, the CDR3 is TGTGCCAGCACGGACAGGGGAGGCTACACCTTC. The encoded protein is CASTDRGGYTF.

With regard to this clone: The junction shows a germline mismatch at one end, possibly a read error. The rearrangement uses TRBV24-1 and TRBJ1-2, with a possible D match to TRBD1 (5 bases). The CDR3 totals 12 residues. Germline CDR1 is KGHDR and CDR2 is SFDVKD. DNA for the CDR3: TGTGCCACCTGTGAGTGGGGCCTGGGCTACACCTTC. Its protein product is CATCEWGLGYTF.

The rearrangement links TRBV28 to TRBJ1-3; D ambiguous. This CDR3 spans 13 amino acids. Germline V gives CDR1 MDHEN, CDR2 SYDVKM. V dropped 1 base and J dropped 4 bases, with 5 bases sitting between them. This chain's CDR3 is CASSLFRGNTIYF. For the CDR3, the DNA is TGTGCCAGCAGTTTATTCCGGGGAAACACCATATATTTT.

The V gene is TRBV10-3, the J gene TRBJ1-1; 8 positions match TRBD1. The CDR3 consists of 15 residues. The V segment lost 10 bases and the J segment 6 bases; nucleotides outside the gene matches: 16. CDR1 and CDR2 (germline): ENHRY, SYGVKD. The CDR3, as DNA: TGTGCCACGCGGACAGTGGACAGGGAAAAGCCTGAAGCTTTCTTT. It codes for CATRTVDREKPEAFF.

A few counts support this clone. This chain links TRBV6-2 or TRBV6-3 with TRBJ1-2; possible D gene TRBD1, 6 bases. The V and J ends lost 1 base and 6 bases respectively, with 21 bases between them. CDR1 is MNHEY and CDR2 is SVGEGT in the germline V gene. The CDR3 sequence is 17 residues long. DNA of the CDR3: TGTGCCAGCAGTTACTTCTGGGAGTCCAGGGGAAACCATGGCTACACCTTC. This sequence encodes CASSYFWESRGNHGYTF.

The J gene is TRBJ1-2, the V gene TRBV16, with 7 bases fitting TRBD1. The CDR3 spans 13 residues. The V gene's germline CDR1 is KGHSY and CDR2 FQNENV. Unmatched junction bases numbered 10, after V lost 2 bases and J lost 13 bases. The CDR3 protein is CASSQGTVGPPTF. CDR3 sequence (DNA): TGTGCCAGCAGCCAAGGGACAGTCGGCCCTCCCACCTTC.

This clone has a single count. This chain links TRBV27 with TRBJ1-1, with a weak D call TRBD1 (6 bases). The CDR3 spans 14 residues. Trimming shortened V by 3 bases and J by 1 base, and 9 bases separated the two germline ends. Germline V gene data show CDR1 as MNHEY and CDR2 as SMNVEV (reference sequence). The CDR3 DNA is TGTGCCAGCAGTTTTCTACAGGGGAACACTGAAGCTTTCTTT. Translating it yields CASSFLQGNTEAFF.

This rearrangement joins TRBV9 to TRBJ2-1; TRBD2 agrees at 8 bases. Germline CDR1 is SGDLS and CDR2 is YYNGEE. CDR3 size: 15 residues. Germline trimming cut 8 bases from V and 6 bases from J; bases unmatched to any gene: 13. In DNA form, the CDR3 reads TGTGCCAGTGGCGAGAGCGGGAGAGGTTCCAATGAGCAGTTCTTC. Residues: CASGESGRGSNEQFF.

CDR3 sequence reads: CASSQEAATYEQYF. In DNA form, the CDR3 reads TGTGCCAGCAGCCAAGAAGCCGCCACCTACGAGCAGTACTTC. The chain carries TRBV14 and TRBJ2-7, with D unclear. The CDR3 covers 14 residues. Germline V gives CDR1 SGHDN, CDR2 FVKESK. The germline V and J ends were trimmed by 0 bases and 2 bases, with 8 bases remaining between them. Complete variable domain (other parts from reference TRBV14 and TRBJ2-7): EAGVTQFPSHSVIEKGQTVTLRCDPISGHDNLYWYRRVMGKEIKFLLHFVKESKQDESGMPNNRFLAERTGGTYSTLKVQPAELEDSGVYFCASSQEAATYEQYFGPGTRLTVT.

V is TRBV28 and J is TRBJ1-1; 8 bases agree with TRBD1. V lost 3 bases and J lost 0; bases outside the gene matches: 6. Germline CDR1 reads MDHEN; CDR2 reads SYDVKM. This CDR3 comprises 16 residues. DNA for the CDR3: TGTGCCAGCAGTTTTGGACAGGGATTCGTGAACACTGAAGCTTTCTTT. This gives the protein CASSFGQGFVNTEAFF.

This clone was seen once. J is TRBJ2-3 and V is TRBV6-5; 7 bases fit TRBD1. V lost 6 bases to trimming and J lost 3 bases; unmatched junction nucleotides: 3. CDR1 is MNHEY, CDR2 SVGAGI, per germline. The CDR3 sequence is 13 residues long. The DNA for the CDR3 is TGTGCCAGCAGAATCAGGGGGACAGATACGCAGTATTTT. Its translation is CASRIRGTDTQYF.

This chain connects TRBV6-2 or TRBV6-3 to TRBJ2-3; tentative D call: TRBD2 (5 bases). Trimming removed 0 bases from V and 2 bases from J, with 15 bases in between. Germline CDR1 is MNHEY and CDR2 is SVGEGT. The CDR3 extends over 17 amino acids. The CDR3 region is CASSYSIAGTHTDTQYF. The CDR3 DNA reads as TGTGCCAGCAGTTACTCCATCGCGGGTACACACACAGATACGCAGTATTTT.

V and J are TRBV9 and TRBJ2-7; D call uncertain. Trimming took off 0 bases at V and 4 bases at J, with 11 bases between the two ends. Germline V gene data show CDR1 as SGDLS and CDR2 as YYNGEE. The CDR3 is 14 amino acids. CDR3 in amino acids: CASSVAPDSYEQYF. Written as DNA, the CDR3 is TGTGCCAGCAGCGTAGCTCCCGACTCATACGAGCAGTACTTC.